The present entry profiles one TCR beta chain with its context. These data originate in a study of CD8 T cells in Susac syndrome. Random hexamers were used to reverse transcribe the RNA input (roughly 0.5 to 1 ug). Across 54 Vbeta and 13 Jbeta, TCR beta CDR3 was amplified with immunoSEQ multiplex PCR. Using its own MiXCR run on the immunoSEQ multiplex PCR reads, TCRdb lists one record per CDR3 protein. The table includes 65,000 to 100,000 distinct CDR3 sequences, about 95% detected once. There are 12 residues in the CDR3. V lost 4 bases and J lost 2, with 3 bases in between. CDR1 and CDR2 (germline): SGHAT, FQNNGV.

The sequenced material came from CD8+ T cells from PBMCs. The TCR comes from a human donor with Susac syndrome. The V and J genes are TRBV11-2 and TRBJ2-1; D uncertain. The DNA for the CDR3 is TGTGCCAGCAGCTCTACCTACAATGAGCAGTTCTTC. Its protein is CASSSTYNEQFF.